This T cell receptor (beta chain) was observed in a study of molecular identifiers for immune sequencing clone quantification (dated by TCRdb to about 2018). In the study overall: For a replicate experiment, RNA from around 20,000 or 100,000 naive CD8 T cells was divided into five aliquots, of which four were sequenced. CD8 T cells were used in a methods study to benchmark molecular-identifier clustering-based TCR repertoire sequencing (MIDCIRS) and TCR RNA copy counting. Study-wide conclusions, independent of this receptor: The sizes of highly expanded clones could end up underestimated when identical TCR molecules share a barcode. When barcode sub-clustering was not used, chimeric consensus sequences inflated TCR diversity, with chimeras reaching as high as 47%. Spiked-in Jurkat TCR RNA (approximately 10 copies' worth), which is not part of the donor repertoire, was contained in the naive libraries. About three recovered TCR RNA copies per cell were obtained by modeling, versus roughly 10 by digital PCR, implying a capture efficiency of 30% to 35%. Spiked-in Jurkat TCR RNA equal to a single cell's worth was reported to be detectable even within 1,200,000 naive CD8 T cells. In CMV-specific effector cells, clones with more than 20 RNA copies accounted for over 97% of molecules, whereas in naive cells such clones accounted for under 1%.

Points on this clonotype: This clone's antigen is unknown. This may stem from a read error, because a much larger clone lies one nucleotide away.

Libraries of naive CD8 T cells were built from about 19,000 to 1,100,000 sorted cells, with 10%, 30% or 50% of the purified RNA used. Naive CD8 T cells were FACS-sorted as CD8+CD4-CCR7+CD45RA+ on a BD FACSAria II into RLT Plus buffer. Detection sensitivity was tested by spiking Jurkat RNA equal to roughly ten TCR copies' worth into samples containing roughly 17,000-1,100,000 naive CD8 T cells. CD8 T cells were enriched using RosetteSep CD8+ T Cell Enrichment Cocktail and Ficoll-Paque, and the enriched cells then underwent ACK red cell lysis. Library construction relied on PCR. Sequencing instrument: NextSeq 500. Bulk TCR libraries were generated as previously described, with the TCR primers listed in Table S5 used. Total RNA was purified with the Qiagen AllPrep DNA/RNA kit. Before any analysis, reads coming from multiple sequencing runs of the same library were combined into one pool. In the original analysis: Only reads with exact TCR constant sequence were kept, trimmed to 150 nt, and grouped by their 12-nt molecular barcodes. Within each barcode group, reads were sub-clustered at a 15% Levenshtein threshold, and quality-weighted consensus sequences were built per RNA molecule. Non-functional sequences were removed, as were lower-count sequences one edit away from another. Based on a fit of two negative binomial distributions, barcode sub-clusters having less than 20% of the maximum read count were discarded. In-frame beta chains were kept once TCRdb had trimmed the public reads at Q25 with fastp and called clones with MiXCR. Entries are consolidated by CDR3 protein sequence, retaining the most common genes and DNA. The V and J calls were determined by TCRdb, not by the authors. Recorded for this sample are about 330,000 distinct CDR3 sequences; roughly 24% of them occurred a single time. About 0.74% of the sample comes from the top ten.

Per the germline V gene, SGHVS is the CDR1 and FQNEAQ is the CDR2. Inclusive of the bounding cysteine and phenylalanine, the CDR3 is 14 residues long. The entry retains the CDR3 DNA only, 42 bases that are in frame from base 1. V is cut by 7 bases and J by 9 bases, and the space between the germline ends is 19 bases. The sequence was collected from a human donor in good health. Some libraries in this study had Jurkat cell RNA spiked in. Recombination linked TRBV7-8 to TRBJ1-5; the D segment could be TRBD1, given 5 matching bases. Sequencing used naive CD8+ T cells from blood, with Jurkat cell RNA spiked in. The cell subset or site label on this specimen signifies: FACS-sorted CD8+CD4-CCR7+CD45RA+ naive T cells. Here the CDR3 is given as CASNARGVERPQHF. In nucleotide form, the sequence is TGTGCCAGCAACGCCAGAGGGGTGGAGCGGCCCCAGCATTTT.